Reported below is one T cell receptor (beta chain). Germline loops: CDR1 SGHTA, CDR2 FQGNSA. The V end lost 3 bases, the J end lost 4 bases, and 19 bases lay between the germline ends. This CDR3 is 16 amino acids long. These data originate in a study of cytomegalovirus exposure and HLA in healthy donors. The PCR had 60 Vbeta and 13 Jbeta primers. The assay was immunoSEQ multiplex PCR, and TCRdb's table has in-frame clones only and misses some. The sample holds some 150,000 clones; roughly four fifths are singletons and the top ten take 1.3% to 1.5%. Material for sequencing was PBMCs. The gene calls are TRBV7-2 and TRBJ2-7; weak D call: TRBD1 (5 bases). The sequence derives from a man in his sixties in good health and CMV-seronegative. The CDR3 bases are TGTGCCAGCAGCTTGGGGCTCCTCTCGGCCGGGTACGAGCAGTACTTC. Translated: CASSLGLLSAGYEQYF.